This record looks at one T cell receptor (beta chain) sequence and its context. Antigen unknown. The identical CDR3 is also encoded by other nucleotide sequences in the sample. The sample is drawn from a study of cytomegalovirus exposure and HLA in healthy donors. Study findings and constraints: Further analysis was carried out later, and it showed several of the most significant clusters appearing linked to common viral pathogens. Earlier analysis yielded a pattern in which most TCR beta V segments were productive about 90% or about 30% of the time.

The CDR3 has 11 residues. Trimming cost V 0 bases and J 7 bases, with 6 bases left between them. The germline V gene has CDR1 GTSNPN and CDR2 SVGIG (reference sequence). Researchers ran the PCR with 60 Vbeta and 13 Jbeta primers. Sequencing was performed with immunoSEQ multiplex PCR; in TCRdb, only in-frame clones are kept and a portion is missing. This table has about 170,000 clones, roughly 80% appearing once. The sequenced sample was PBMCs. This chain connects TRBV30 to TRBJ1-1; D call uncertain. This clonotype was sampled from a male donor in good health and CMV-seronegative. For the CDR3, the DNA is TGTGCCTGGAGTGTACGTAGTGAAGCTTTCTTT. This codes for CAWSVRSEAFF.